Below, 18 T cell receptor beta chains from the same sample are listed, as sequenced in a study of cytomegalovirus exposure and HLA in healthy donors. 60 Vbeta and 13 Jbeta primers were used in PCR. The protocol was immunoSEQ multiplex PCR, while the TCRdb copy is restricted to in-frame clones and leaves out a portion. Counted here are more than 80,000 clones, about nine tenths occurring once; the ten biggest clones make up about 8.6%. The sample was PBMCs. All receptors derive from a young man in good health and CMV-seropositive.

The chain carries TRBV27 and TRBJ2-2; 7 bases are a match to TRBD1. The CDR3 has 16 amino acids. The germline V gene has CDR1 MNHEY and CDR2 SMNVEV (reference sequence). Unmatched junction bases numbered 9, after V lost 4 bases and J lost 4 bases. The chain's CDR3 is CASSYVTGESTGELFF. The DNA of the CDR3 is TGTGCCAGCAGTTACGTCACAGGGGAGAGCACCGGGGAGCTGTTTTTT.

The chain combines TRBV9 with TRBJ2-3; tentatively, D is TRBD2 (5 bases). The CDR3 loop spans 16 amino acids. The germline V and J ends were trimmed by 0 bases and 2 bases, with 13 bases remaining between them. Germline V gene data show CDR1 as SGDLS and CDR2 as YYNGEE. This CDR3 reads CASSVDIAPVTDTQYF. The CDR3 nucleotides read TGTGCCAGCAGCGTAGATATAGCGCCAGTCACAGATACGCAGTATTTT.

In nucleotides, the CDR3 is TGTGCCAGCAGCTTGAGGGTTAGCGGGAGTAATTCAGATACGCAGTATTTT. Protein sequence: CASSLRVSGSNSDTQYF. The chain is built from TRBV5-8 and TRBJ2-3, with 9 bases aligning to TRBD2. The CDR3 sequence is 17 residues long. V gave up 1 base and J gave up 4 bases; unmatched junction bases: 10. Germline values: CDR1 SGHTS, CDR2 YDEGEE.

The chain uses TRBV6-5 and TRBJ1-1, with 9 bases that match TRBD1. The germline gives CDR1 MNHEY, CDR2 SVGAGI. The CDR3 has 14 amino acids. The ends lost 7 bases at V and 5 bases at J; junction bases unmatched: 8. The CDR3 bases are TGTGCCAGCATCCCCGGGACAGGGCTTACTGAAGCTTTCTTT. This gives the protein CASIPGTGLTEAFF.

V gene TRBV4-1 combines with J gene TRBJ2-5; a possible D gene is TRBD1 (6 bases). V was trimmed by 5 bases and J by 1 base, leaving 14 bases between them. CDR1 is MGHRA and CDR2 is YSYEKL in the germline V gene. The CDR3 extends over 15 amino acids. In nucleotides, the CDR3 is TGCGCCAGCAGCGATATGGACAGACTCCAAGAGACCCAGTACTTC. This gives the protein CASSDMDRLQETQYF.

The CDR3 loop is CASSPTGDYNQPQHF. DNA for the CDR3: TGCGCCAGCAGCCCGACAGGCGACTACAATCAGCCCCAGCATTTT. The chain is built from TRBV5-1 and TRBJ1-5, with D tentatively TRBD1 (6 bases). The V gene's germline CDR1 is SGHRS and CDR2 YFSETQ. This CDR3 is 15 amino acids long. V lost 4 bases, J lost 3 bases, and 14 bases lay in between.

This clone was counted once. CDR3 nucleotides: TGCAGTACCTACAGGGGGCGGGAAGCTTTCTTT. It is translated as CSTYRGREAFF. This chain joins TRBV20-1 and TRBJ1-1; 9 bases match TRBD1. Looked up from germline, CDR1 is DFQATT and CDR2 is SNEGSKA (reference sequence). The CDR3 is made up of 11 amino acids. V trimming: 8 bases; J trimming: 8 bases; junction bases outside the gene matches: 6.

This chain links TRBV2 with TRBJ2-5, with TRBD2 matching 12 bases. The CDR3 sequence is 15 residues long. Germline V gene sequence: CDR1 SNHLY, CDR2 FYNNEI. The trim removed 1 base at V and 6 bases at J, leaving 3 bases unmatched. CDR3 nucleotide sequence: TGTGCCAGCAGTGAAGGACTAGCGGGGGCACAGACCCAGTACTTC. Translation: CASSEGLAGAQTQYF. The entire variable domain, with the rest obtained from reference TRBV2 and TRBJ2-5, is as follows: EPEVTQTPSHQVTQMGQEVILRCVPISNHLYFYWYRQILGQKVEFLVSFYNNEISEKSEIFDDQFSVERPDGSNFTLKIRSTKLEDSAMYFCASSEGLAGAQTQYFGPGTRLLVL.

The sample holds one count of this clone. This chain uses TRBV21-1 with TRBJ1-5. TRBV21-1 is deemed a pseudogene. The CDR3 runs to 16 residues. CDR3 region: CASSKDEENSNQPQHF. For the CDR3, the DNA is TGTGCCAGCAGCAAAGATGAGGAAAATAGCAATCAGCCCCAGCATTTT.

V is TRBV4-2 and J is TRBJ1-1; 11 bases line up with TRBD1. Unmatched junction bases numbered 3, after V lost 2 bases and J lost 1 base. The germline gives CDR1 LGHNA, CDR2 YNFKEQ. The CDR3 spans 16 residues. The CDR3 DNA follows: TGTGCCAGCAGCCAAAGGACAGGGGGCCGGAACACTGAAGCTTTCTTT. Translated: CASSQRTGGRNTEAFF.

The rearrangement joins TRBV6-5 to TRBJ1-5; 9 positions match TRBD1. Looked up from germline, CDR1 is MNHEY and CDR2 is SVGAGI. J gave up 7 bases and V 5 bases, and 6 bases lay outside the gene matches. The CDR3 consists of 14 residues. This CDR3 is CASSSTGGQQPQHF. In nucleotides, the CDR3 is TGTGCCAGCAGTAGCACAGGGGGCCAACAGCCCCAGCATTTT.

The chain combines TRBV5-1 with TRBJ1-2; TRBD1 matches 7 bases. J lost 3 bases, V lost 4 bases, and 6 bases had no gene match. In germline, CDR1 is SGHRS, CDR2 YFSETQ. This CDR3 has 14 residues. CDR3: CASSPRGGDYGYTF. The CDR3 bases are TGCGCCAGCAGCCCCAGAGGGGGCGACTATGGCTACACCTTC. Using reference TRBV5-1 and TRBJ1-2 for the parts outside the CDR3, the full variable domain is KAGVTQTPRYLIKTRGQQVTLSCSPISGHRSVSWYQQTPGQGLQFLFEYFSETQRNKGNFPGRFSGRQFSNSRSEMNVSTLELGDSALYLCASSPRGGDYGYTFGSGTRLTVV.

CDR3 residues: CATTGGWHEQYF. In nucleotides, the CDR3 is TGTGCCACCACGGGGGGTTGGCACGAGCAGTACTTC. The rearrangement joins TRBV6-5 to TRBJ2-7; TRBD2 matches at 7 bases. The CDR3 totals 12 residues. CDR1 and CDR2 from the germline V gene are MNHEY and SVGAGI. With V trimmed by 10 bases and J by 5 bases, 8 bases remained unmatched.

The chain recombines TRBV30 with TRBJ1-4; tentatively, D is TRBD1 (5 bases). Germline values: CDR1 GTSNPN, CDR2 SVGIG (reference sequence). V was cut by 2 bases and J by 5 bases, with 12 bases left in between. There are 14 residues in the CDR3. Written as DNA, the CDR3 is TGTGCCTGGAGTTTTACTAAGGGGAATGAAAAACTGTTTTTT. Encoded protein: CAWSFTKGNEKLFF.

CDR3: CASRRPGTGSNYGYTF. The CDR3 DNA sequence: TGTGCCAGCAGGCGACCTGGGACAGGGTCTAACTATGGCTACACCTTC. This rearrangement joins TRBV27 to TRBJ1-2; 9 bases are shared with TRBD1. Germline loops: CDR1 MNHEY, CDR2 SMNVEV (reference sequence). This CDR3 has 16 residues. The junction had 8 bases not matched to a gene; V was cut back by 6 bases and J by 0 bases.

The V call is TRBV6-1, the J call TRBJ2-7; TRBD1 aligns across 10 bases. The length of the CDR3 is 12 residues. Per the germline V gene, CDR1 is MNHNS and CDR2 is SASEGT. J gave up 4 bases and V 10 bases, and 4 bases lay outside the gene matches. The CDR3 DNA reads TGTGCCATCGACAGGGGGCTGTACGAGCAGTACTTC. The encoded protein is CAIDRGLYEQYF.

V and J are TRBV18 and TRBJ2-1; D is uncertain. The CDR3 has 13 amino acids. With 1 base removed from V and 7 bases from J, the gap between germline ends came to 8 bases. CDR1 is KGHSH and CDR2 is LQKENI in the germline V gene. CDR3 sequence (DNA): TGTGCCAGCTCACCACTCCGAGAAAATGAGCAGTTCTTC. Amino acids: CASSPLRENEQFF.

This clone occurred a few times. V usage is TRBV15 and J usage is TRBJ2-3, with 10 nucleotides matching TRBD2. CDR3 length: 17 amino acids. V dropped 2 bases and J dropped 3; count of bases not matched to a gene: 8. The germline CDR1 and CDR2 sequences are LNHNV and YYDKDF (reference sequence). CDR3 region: CATSRNTGLAVTDTQYF. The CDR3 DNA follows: TGTGCCACCAGCAGAAATACCGGACTAGCGGTTACAGATACGCAGTATTTT.